Listed below are T cell receptor beta chains from one sample, sequenced in a study of shared clonotypes between healthy human individuals. The protocol was immunoSEQ multiplex PCR, while the TCRdb copy is restricted to in-frame clones and leaves out a portion. The data show around 2,100,000 clones, with around 96% seen just once and around 1.2% held by the top ten. The sample taken for sequencing was naive CD8+ T cells sorted from blood. The receptors stem from a man between 18 and 35 years old in good health. CDR3s leave out the opening cysteine and the closing phenylalanine or tryptophan. The D gene is left open where the match is weak.

>TRBV11-2|TRBJ1-5|NA
ASSPGLGQPQH
>TRBV4-1|TRBJ2-3|TRBD1
ASSPDRVTDTQY
>TRBV30|TRBJ1-2|TRBD1
AWSFGTVDYT
>TRBV6-1|TRBJ2-7|TRBD1
ASSLYDRDGYEQY
>TRBV6-1|TRBJ1-1|NA
ASSPSANTEAF
>TRBV2|TRBJ2-1|TRBD2
ASSSTGTSGGVHFYNEQF
>TRBV28|TRBJ2-5|TRBD2
ASSWGGETQY
>TRBV11-2|TRBJ2-7|NA
ASNQGSYEQY
>TRBV6-1|TRBJ2-7|NA
ASSDKGGDTSYEQY
>TRBV5-6|TRBJ1-1|NA
ASSFGNTEAF
>TRBV4-1|TRBJ1-6|NA
ASSQDESGVGNSPLH
>TRBV19|TRBJ2-1|NA
ASSPTPTYNEQF
>TRBV7-6|TRBJ2-7|NA
ASSPNDRYEQY
>TRBV9|TRBJ1-3|NA
ASGGGSGNTIY
>TRBV30|TRBJ2-1|NA
AWSVGSYNEQF
>TRBV5-6|TRBJ1-1|NA
ASSPAGLTEAF
>TRBV6-6|TRBJ2-3|TRBD2
ASTSRERGVLDTQY
>TRBV7-9|TRBJ2-7|NA
ASSSNAGQLYYEQY
>TRBV6-5|TRBJ1-2|NA
ASSYSEAGYGYT
>TRBV6-1|TRBJ2-7|NA
ASSERTPYEQY
>TRBV4-3|TRBJ1-2|TRBD1
ASSQYPQGADGYT
>TRBV9|TRBJ2-5|NA
ASSVVDAGPQETQY